This T cell receptor (beta chain) was identified in a study of shared clonotypes between healthy human individuals. In the study overall: Every donor yielded three CD4 naive, three CD4 memory, two CD8 naive and one CD8 memory plate.

This CDR3 has 16 amino acids. In germline, CDR1 is SGDLS, CDR2 YYNGEE. V lost 0 bases, J lost 4 bases, and 15 bases lay in between. Overall study results and limits: When naive CD4 clonotypes were compared across a few donors, about 5% were shared.

Donors were healthy HIV-negative adults without recent acute infections or vaccinations. Only in-frame clones appear in the TCRdb table, and some are missing; sequencing was by immunoSEQ multiplex PCR. This sample has roughly 2.5 million clones, with 85% to 95% found just once. Details on this clone: Its antigen is not known.

The specimen was naive CD4+ T cells sorted from blood. Subset given: CD45RA+ positively selected. The chain employs TRBV9 and TRBJ2-3, with D possibly being TRBD2 (6 bases). The receptor was derived from a man aged 18 to 29 in good health. CDR3 sequence reads: CASSVGGSGGADTQYF. The CDR3 DNA sequence: TGTGCCAGCAGCGTAGGGGGTTCTGGCGGGGCAGATACGCAGTATTTT.